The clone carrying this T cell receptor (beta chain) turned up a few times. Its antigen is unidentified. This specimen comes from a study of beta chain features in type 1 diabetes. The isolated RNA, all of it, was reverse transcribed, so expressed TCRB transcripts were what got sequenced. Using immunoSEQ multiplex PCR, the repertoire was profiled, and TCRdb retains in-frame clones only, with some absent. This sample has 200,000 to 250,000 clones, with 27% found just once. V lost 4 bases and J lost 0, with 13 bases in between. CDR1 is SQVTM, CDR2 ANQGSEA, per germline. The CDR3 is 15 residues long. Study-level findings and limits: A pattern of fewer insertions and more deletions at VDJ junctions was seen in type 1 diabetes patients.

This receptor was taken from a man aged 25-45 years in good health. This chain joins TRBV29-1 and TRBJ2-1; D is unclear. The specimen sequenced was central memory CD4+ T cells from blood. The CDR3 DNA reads TGCAGCGTTGGGGCCGGTTATTACTCCTACAATGAGCAGTTCTTC. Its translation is CSVGAGYYSYNEQFF.